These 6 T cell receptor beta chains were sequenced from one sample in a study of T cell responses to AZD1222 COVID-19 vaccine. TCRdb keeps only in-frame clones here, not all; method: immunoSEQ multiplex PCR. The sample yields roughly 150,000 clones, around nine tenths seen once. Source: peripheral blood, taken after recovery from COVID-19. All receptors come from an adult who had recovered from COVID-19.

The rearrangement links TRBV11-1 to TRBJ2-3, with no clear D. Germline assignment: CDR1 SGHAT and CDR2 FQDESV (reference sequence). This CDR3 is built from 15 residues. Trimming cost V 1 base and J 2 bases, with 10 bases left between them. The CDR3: CASSLGARPTDTQYF. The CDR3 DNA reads TGTGCCAGCAGCTTAGGGGCCCGCCCCACAGATACGCAGTATTTT.

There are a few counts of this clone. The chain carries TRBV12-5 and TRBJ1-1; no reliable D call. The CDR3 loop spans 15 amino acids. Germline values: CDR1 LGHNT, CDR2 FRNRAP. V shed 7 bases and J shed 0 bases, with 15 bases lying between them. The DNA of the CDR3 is TGTGCTAGTGCCCCTCCGGGGATGATGAACACTGAAGCTTTCTTT. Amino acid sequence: CASAPPGMMNTEAFF.

CDR3: CASSQDIGVNQPQHF. The CDR3 nucleotides read TGTGCCAGCAGCCAAGACATTGGGGTAAATCAGCCCCAGCATTTT. The V call is TRBV3-1 (or the pseudogene TRBV3-2), the J call TRBJ1-5; D is ambiguous. V was trimmed by 0 bases and J by 4 bases, leaving 10 bases between them. The germline gives CDR1 LGHDT, CDR2 YNNKEL (reference sequence). This CDR3 region has 15 residues.

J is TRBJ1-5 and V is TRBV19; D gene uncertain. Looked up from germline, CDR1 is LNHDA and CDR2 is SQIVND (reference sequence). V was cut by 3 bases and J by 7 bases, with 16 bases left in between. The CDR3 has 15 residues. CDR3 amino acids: CASSMGSEGGQPQHF. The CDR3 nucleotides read TGTGCCAGTAGTATGGGGAGCGAGGGCGGGCAGCCCCAGCATTTT.

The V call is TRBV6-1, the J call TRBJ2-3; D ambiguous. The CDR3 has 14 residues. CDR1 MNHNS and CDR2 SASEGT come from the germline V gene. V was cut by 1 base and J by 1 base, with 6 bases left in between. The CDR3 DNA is TGTGCCAGCAGTGAAGGCCCTGGCACAGATACGCAGTATTTT. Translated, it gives CASSEGPGTDTQYF.

CDR3 amino acids: CASSQGHRTQYF. Written as DNA, the CDR3 is TGTGCCAGCAGCCAAGGCCACAGGACCCAGTACTTC. The chain has TRBV3-1 (or the pseudogene TRBV3-2) and TRBJ2-5; D is undetermined. Per germline, CDR1 LGHDT and CDR2 YNNKEL (reference sequence). The ends were cut back, 1 base at V and 7 bases at J, with 7 bases in the middle. This CDR3 has 12 residues.